This entry lists 14 T cell receptor beta chains sequenced from one sample in a study of metastatic and nonmetastatic thyroid tumors. The entire patient cohort was treatment-naive prior to thyroid surgery. TCRdb re-called the PCR reads via MiXCR. The sample gives about 25,000 clones, 15% to 20% of which show up once; about 4.6% is in the top ten. The source material was blood. The source is a male donor with papillary thyroid cancer or a benign thyroid nodule (not recorded which). Some clones in this sample may be carry-over from other donors' samples.

This clone was detected ten times or more. This rearrangement joins TRBV19 to TRBJ1-2, with 9 bases matching TRBD1. Trimming cost V 10 bases and J 3 bases; bases outside gene matches: 15. The germline gives CDR1 LNHDA, CDR2 SQIVND (reference sequence). This CDR3 is built from 16 residues. The CDR3 region is CATVGTGILTYYGYTF. In DNA form, the CDR3 reads TGTGCCACTGTGGGGACAGGGATACTGACTTACTATGGCTACACCTTC. The whole variable domain, filled in from reference TRBV19 and TRBJ1-2, reads DGGITQSPKYLFRKEGQNVTLSCEQNLNHDAMYWYRQDPGQGLRLIYYSQIVNDFQKGDIAEGYSVSREKKESFPLTVTSAQKNPTAFYLCATVGTGILTYYGYTFGSGTRLTVV.

The V gene is TRBV19, the J gene TRBJ2-3; D remains ambiguous. Germline CDR1 reads LNHDA; CDR2 reads SQIVND (reference sequence). V was cut by 3 bases and J by 6 bases, with 13 bases left in between. The CDR3 is 14 amino acids. The CDR3 reads CASSMGFFEDTQYF. CDR3 bases: TGTGCCAGTAGTATGGGTTTCTTCGAGGATACGCAGTATTTT.

Regarding this clone: Germline is not matched at one junction end, which may reflect a read error. The CDR3 loop reads CARAHSGANVLTF. The CDR3 DNA sequence: TGCGCTAGAGCCCATTCTGGGGCCAACGTCCTGACTTTC. The gene calls are TRBV27 and TRBJ2-6; no clear D. CDR1 and CDR2 (germline): MNHEY, SMNVEV (reference sequence). CDR3 length: 13 residues. The full variable domain, its missing parts supplied by reference TRBV27 and TRBJ2-6, is EAQVTQNPRYLITVTGKKLTVTCSQNMNHEYMSWYRQDPGLGLRQIYYSMNVEVTDKGDVPEGYKVSRKEKRNFPLILESPSPNQTSLYFCARAHSGANVLTFGAGSRLTVL.

This clone was counted a few times. The chain joins TRBV10-3 to TRBJ1-6, with D uncertain. Germline V lookup: CDR1 ENHRY, CDR2 SYGVKD. The CDR3 has 15 amino acids. V was cut by 4 bases and J by 8 bases, with 15 bases left in between. CDR3 loop: CAISGPKAPDSPLHF. The CDR3, as DNA: TGTGCCATCAGTGGCCCGAAGGCGCCTGATTCACCCCTCCACTTT.

This clone has a count of ten or more. The J gene is TRBJ1-3, the V gene TRBV19, with 7 nucleotides matching TRBD1. With V trimmed by 6 bases and J by 2 bases, 4 bases remained unmatched. The CDR3 has 14 amino acids. Per germline, CDR1 LNHDA and CDR2 SQIVND (reference sequence). The CDR3 loop reads CASSLDRAGNTIYF. CDR3 DNA sequence: TGTGCCAGTAGCCTCGACAGGGCTGGAAACACCATATATTTT.

In its sample, this clone ranks as medium-sized. The genes are TRBV9 and TRBJ2-7, with 9 bases matching TRBD1. With V trimmed by 2 bases and J by 2 bases, 5 bases remained unmatched. Germline V CDR1 and CDR2: SGDLS, YYNGEE. The CDR3 spans 15 residues. Written as DNA, the CDR3 is TGTGCCAGCAGCGTCGGGACAGGGAGGGCCTACGAGCAGTACTTC. Its translation: CASSVGTGRAYEQYF.

This clone was seen a few times. The chain has TRBV6-1 and TRBJ2-3; D unresolved. The J call could be wrong; TRBJ1-5 is a better fit for the DNA end. The CDR3 is made up of 15 amino acids. Germline V gives CDR1 MNHNS, CDR2 SASEGT. Here the CDR3 reads CAISKIAPDADTQHF. The CDR3 nucleotides read TGTGCCATCAGCAAGATAGCCCCAGACGCAGATACGCAGCATTTT.

This clone was detected a few times. The J gene is TRBJ2-1, the V gene TRBV19; 14 bases fit TRBD2. V lost 4 bases, J lost 9 bases, and 5 bases stayed unmatched. The CDR3 is made up of 15 amino acids. CDR1 is LNHDA and CDR2 is SQIVND in the germline V gene (reference sequence). The CDR3 reads CASSRLAGGRGEQFF. The CDR3 coding sequence is TGTGCCAGTAGTAGACTAGCGGGGGGGCGGGGTGAGCAGTTCTTC.

This clone showed up many times. The chain joins TRBV15 to TRBJ2-3, with 11 bases fitting TRBD2. Germline CDR1 LNHNV, CDR2 YYDKDF (reference sequence). The CDR3 runs to 16 residues. The trim removed 6 bases at V and 6 bases at J, leaving 11 bases unmatched. The CDR3 DNA sequence: TGTGCCACCAGGGATACTAGCGGGAGAACGTTGGATACGCAGTATTTT. This codes for CATRDTSGRTLDTQYF.

This clone was recorded a few times. As DNA, the CDR3 is TGCGCCAGCAGCCCTAGGGGGGGGGCTAGCACAGATACGCAGTATTTT. This sequence encodes CASSPRGGASTDTQYF. The chain recombines TRBV5-1 with TRBJ2-3; D perhaps matches TRBD2 (7 bases). The germline V and J ends were trimmed by 4 bases and 0 bases, with 15 bases remaining between them. Germline lookup yields CDR1 SGHRS and CDR2 YFSETQ. The CDR3 covers 16 residues.

This clone was recorded at least ten times. The gene calls are TRBV5-4 and TRBJ1-5; 9 nucleotides align to TRBD1. V was clipped by 0 bases and J by 4 bases; unmatched bases: 2. The V gene's germline CDR1 is SGHNT and CDR2 YYREEE (reference sequence). The CDR3 spans 15 residues. This chain's CDR3 is CASSLGGQGNQPQHF. CDR3 coding DNA: TGTGCCAGCAGCTTGGGGGGACAGGGAAATCAGCCCCAGCATTTT.

This clone was observed many times. The chain links TRBV3-1 to TRBJ1-4, with D possibly matching TRBD1 (6 bases). There are 15 residues in the CDR3. CDR1 is LGHDT, CDR2 YNNKEL, per germline (reference sequence). Trimming took off 4 bases at V and 7 bases at J, with 16 bases between the two ends. The CDR3 loop reads CASSPVGGGVEKLFF. As DNA, the CDR3 is TGTGCCAGCAGCCCCGTCGGGGGCGGCGTTGAAAAACTGTTTTTT.

In its sample, this clone was seen many times. The rearrangement links TRBV7-9 to TRBJ2-7; possibly TRBD2 for D (5 bases). The CDR3 loop spans 14 amino acids. CDR1 SEHNR and CDR2 FQNEAQ come from the germline V gene (reference sequence). V lost 5 bases to trimming and J lost 1 base, with 12 bases between them. Written as DNA, the CDR3 is TGTGCCAGCAGCCCGAGGGTCGATTCCTACGAGCAGTACTTC. Translated, it gives CASSPRVDSYEQYF.

The chain joins TRBV18 to TRBJ2-5; D is undetermined. Per the germline V gene, CDR1 is KGHSH and CDR2 is LQKENI. CDR3 length: 16 residues. With 3 bases removed from V and 0 bases from J, the gap between germline ends came to 14 bases. In DNA form, the CDR3 reads TGTGCCAGCTCACCCCCCCTTGGCCGTGACCAAGAGACCCAGTACTTC. As protein: CASSPPLGRDQETQYF.